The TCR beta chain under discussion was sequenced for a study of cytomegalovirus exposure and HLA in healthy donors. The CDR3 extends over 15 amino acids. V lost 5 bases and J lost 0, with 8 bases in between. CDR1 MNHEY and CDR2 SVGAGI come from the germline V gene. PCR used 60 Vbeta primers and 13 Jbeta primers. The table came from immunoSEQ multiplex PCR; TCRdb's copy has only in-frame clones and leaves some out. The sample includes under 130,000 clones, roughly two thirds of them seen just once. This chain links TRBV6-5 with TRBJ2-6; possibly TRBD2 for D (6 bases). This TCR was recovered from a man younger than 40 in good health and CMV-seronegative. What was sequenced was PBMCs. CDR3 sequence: CASSGGISGANVLTF. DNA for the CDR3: TGTGCCAGCAGTGGCGGGATCTCTGGGGCCAACGTCCTGACTTTC.